Shown below are 30 T cell receptor beta chains from a single sample sequenced in a study of vaccination effects on CD4 cells after COVID-19. No antigen is known for these receptors. Before sequencing took place, the ViraFEST assay used viral peptide pools to expand antigen-specific CD4+ T cells. Having been cultured for under twelve days, the cells underwent CD4+ T cell isolation. Nucleocapsid antibodies stayed negative before and after vaccination, showing no earlier SARS-CoV-2 infection. Measured with immunoSEQ multiplex PCR; TCRdb has only the in-frame clones, and not every one. The sample lists tens of thousands of clones; 80% were seen once. Material: CD4+ T cells from PBMCs cultured with SARS-CoV-2 spike peptides, obtained before COVID-19 vaccination. The source is a human donor who received a COVID-19 vaccine.

The V call is TRBV28, the J call TRBJ2-6; D not certain. The V gene lost 1 base and the J gene lost 4 bases, with 20 bases spanning the gap. Germline V CDR1 and CDR2: MDHEN, SYDVKM. This CDR3 contains 19 residues. The CDR3 DNA reads TGTGCCAGCAGTTTATATCTATCAGGATTCCGAACCGGGGCCAACGTCCTGACTTTC. Protein product: CASSLYLSGFRTGANVLTF. Full variable domain (remainder filled in from reference TRBV28 and TRBJ2-6): DVKVTQSSRYLVKRTGEKVFLECVQDMDHENMFWYRQDPGLGLRLIYFSYDVKMKEKGDIPEGYSVSREKKERFSLILESASTNQTSMYLCASSLYLSGFRTGANVLTFGAGSRLTVL.

The chain employs TRBV5-8 and TRBJ2-5; 8 nucleotides align to TRBD2. The CDR3 is made up of 17 amino acids. V lost 1 base to trimming and J lost 5 bases; unmatched junction nucleotides: 13. The germline V gene has CDR1 SGHTS and CDR2 YDEGEE. The CDR3 protein is CASSLKQAGALGETQYF. CDR3 coding DNA: TGTGCCAGCAGCTTGAAGCAAGCGGGGGCCCTCGGGGAGACCCAGTACTTC.

The gene calls are TRBV5-1 and TRBJ2-1, with 10 positions matching TRBD2. The CDR3 loop spans 15 amino acids. The J segment lost 11 bases and the V segment lost 0 bases, leaving 8 bases of the junction unmatched. Germline-derived CDR1 and CDR2 are SGHRS and YFSETQ. CDR3 in DNA: TGCGCCAGCAGCTTGGAAGGTAGCGGGGGGTTCAAGCAGTTCTTC. Its translation is CASSLEGSGGFKQFF.

V usage is TRBV2 and J usage is TRBJ1-1; D ambiguous. This CDR3 has 13 residues. Trimming took off 0 bases at V and 1 base at J, with 3 bases between the two ends. Germline V gene lookup returns CDR1 SNHLY and CDR2 FYNNEI. Written as DNA, the CDR3 is TGTGCCAGCAGTGAAGCAGCGAACACTGAAGCTTTCTTT. Translation: CASSEAANTEAFF.

This clone was observed once. V gene TRBV5-6 combines with J gene TRBJ2-3; no clear D gene. The germline CDR1 and CDR2 sequences are SGHDT and YYEEEE. Trimming pared 2 bases from V and 0 bases from J, leaving 4 bases between. The CDR3 runs 13 residues. CDR3 DNA: TGTGCCAGCAGCTTCCCTAGCACAGATACGCAGTATTTT. This translates into CASSFPSTDTQYF.

The genes are TRBV5-1 and TRBJ1-3; the D is unclear. V was shortened by 5 bases and J by 4 bases, with 13 bases between the two germline ends. Germline V gives CDR1 SGHRS, CDR2 YFSETQ. The CDR3 contains 14 residues. The DNA for the CDR3 is TGCGCCAGCAGACGCGACCCCACCGGAAACACCATATATTTT. Protein sequence: CASRRDPTGNTIYF.

This rearrangement joins TRBV6-5 to TRBJ1-6; D unresolved. V lost 4 bases to trimming and J lost 5 bases, with 12 bases between them. The CDR3 loop spans 15 amino acids. Germline CDR1 MNHEY, CDR2 SVGAGI. The CDR3 DNA sequence: TGTGCCAGCAGTTCCGCGGGGTATAATAATTCACCCCTCCACTTT. Amino acid sequence: CASSSAGYNNSPLHF.

The chain carries TRBV13 and TRBJ2-5; TRBD1 agrees at 8 bases. CDR1 and CDR2 (germline): PRHDT, FYEKMQ (reference sequence). Losses at the gene ends were 6 bases for V and 6 bases for J; bases not matched to a gene: 9. The CDR3 covers 14 residues. The CDR3 DNA reads TGTGCCAGCAGTCGCGACAGGGGTTGGAAGACCCAGTACTTC. Its translation is CASSRDRGWKTQYF.

The chain recombines TRBV11-2 with TRBJ2-3; perhaps TRBD2 as D (7 bases). The CDR3 spans 16 residues. Deletions cut 4 bases from V and 7 bases from J, with 21 bases between. Germline assignment: CDR1 SGHAT and CDR2 FQNNGV. Here the CDR3 reads CASSSLRGVGAYTQYF. CDR3 DNA sequence: TGTGCCAGCAGCTCCCTCCGGGGGGTGGGGGCGTATACGCAGTATTTT. The complete variable domain, with remaining parts taken from reference TRBV11-2 and TRBJ2-3, reads EAGVAQSPRYKIIEKRQSVAFWCNPISGHATLYWYQQILGQGPKLLIQFQNNGVVDDSQLPKDRFSAERLKGVDSTLKIQPAKLEDSAVYLCASSSLRGVGAYTQYFGPGTRLTVL.

This rearrangement joins TRBV12-3 or TRBV12-4 to TRBJ1-3, with D possibly TRBD1 on 5 matching bases. V lost 10 bases and J 2 bases, leaving 12 bases between the germline ends. The CDR3 has 13 residues. The CDR3 nucleotides read TGTGCCATTCAGCGGGGCGCTGGAAACACCATATATTTT. Protein: CAIQRGAGNTIYF.

This chain connects TRBV5-6 to TRBJ1-1; D uncertain. Trimming left V 4 bases short and J 3 bases short, with 13 bases between. Germline CDR1 is SGHDT and CDR2 is YYEEEE. This CDR3 is 14 amino acids long. The CDR3 DNA reads TGTGCCAGCAGCCTCCCGTTGGCGGACACTGAAGCTTTCTTT. Its translation: CASSLPLADTEAFF.

The chain uses TRBV2 and TRBJ2-7; D is ambiguous. Per the germline V gene, CDR1 is SNHLY and CDR2 is FYNNEI. Trimming shortened V by 6 bases and J by 3 bases, and 6 bases separated the two germline ends. The CDR3 is 11 amino acids. This CDR3 is CASSVFYEQYV. In DNA form, the CDR3 reads TGTGCCAGCAGCGTCTTCTACGAGCAGTACGTC.

The chain links TRBV19 to TRBJ1-6; tentative D call: TRBD1 (6 bases). Germline V gene sequence: CDR1 LNHDA, CDR2 SQIVND (reference sequence). There are 16 residues in the CDR3. Trimming left V 2 bases short and J 8 bases short, with 16 bases between. CDR3 nucleotides: TGTGCCAGTAGTATATCAGGGGCCGGCCGGGATTCACCCCTCCACTTT. Encoded protein: CASSISGAGRDSPLHF.

CDR3 sequence reads: CASSQTLSGANGYTF. In DNA form, the CDR3 reads TGTGCCAGCAGCCAAACTCTTTCGGGGGCGAATGGCTACACCTTC. This chain connects TRBV14 to TRBJ1-2; a weak D match, TRBD1 (6 bases). V was trimmed by 2 bases and J by 6 bases, leaving 16 bases between them. CDR3 length equals 15 residues. Per germline, CDR1 SGHDN and CDR2 FVKESK.

The rearrangement joins TRBV6-6 to TRBJ1-3; no clear D gene. Germline lookup yields CDR1 MNHNY and CDR2 SVGAGI (reference sequence). V lost 7 bases, J lost 0 bases, and 4 bases lay in between. The CDR3 sequence is 12 residues long. Here the CDR3 DNA reads TGTGCCAGCACTTCCTCTGGAAACACCATATATTTT. This translates into CASTSSGNTIYF.

V is TRBV7-8 and J is TRBJ1-1; D is undetermined. V was trimmed by 4 bases and J by 10 bases, leaving 16 bases between them. From germline, CDR1 is SGHVS and CDR2 FQNEAQ. This CDR3 is 13 amino acids long. CDR3 loop: CASSYLQTGRAFF. The CDR3 region has the DNA TGTGCCAGCAGCTATCTCCAGACGGGTCGAGCTTTCTTT.

This sequence joins TRBV3-1 (or the pseudogene TRBV3-2) and TRBJ2-6, with a possible D match to TRBD2 (6 bases). CDR1 is LGHDT, CDR2 YNNKEL, per germline (reference sequence). Trimming left V 3 bases short and J 1 base short, with 7 bases between. The CDR3 spans 15 residues. This chain's CDR3 is CASSQRGSGANVLTF. CDR3 sequence (DNA): TGTGCCAGCAGCCAGCGGGGATCTGGGGCCAACGTCCTGACTTTC.

The chain joins TRBV6-5 to TRBJ2-2, with D tentatively TRBD1 (6 bases). The CDR3 totals 14 residues. Per the germline V gene, CDR1 is MNHEY and CDR2 is SVGAGI. Trimming stripped 4 bases from V and 5 bases from J, with 11 bases between. CDR3 DNA sequence: TGTGCCAGCAGTTCCCGACAGGTAACCGGGGAGCTGTTTTTT. This sequence encodes CASSSRQVTGELFF.

This clone was detected only once. The V call is TRBV11-2, the J call TRBJ2-1; no reliable D call. The V gene's germline CDR1 is SGHAT and CDR2 FQNNGV. Trimming stripped 4 bases from V and 6 bases from J, with 13 bases between. The CDR3 spans 14 residues. The DNA for the CDR3 is TGTGCCAGCAGCTCCCGTGGGTGGCCCAATGAGCAGTTCTTC. Protein product: CASSSRGWPNEQFF.

The CDR3 sequence: CATSDSLGGPYNEQFF. In DNA form, the CDR3 reads TGTGCCACCAGTGATTCCCTAGGGGGCCCCTACAATGAGCAGTTCTTC. The V call is TRBV24-1, the J call TRBJ2-1, with 7 bases fitting TRBD1. The junction had 5 bases not matched to a gene; V was cut back by 2 bases and J by 2 bases. Germline V gene lookup returns CDR1 KGHDR and CDR2 SFDVKD. The CDR3 is 16 amino acids.

V gene TRBV6-5 combines with J gene TRBJ2-5; D unclear. Trimming removed 7 bases at V and 5 bases at J, with 14 bases between. CDR3 size: 13 residues. Germline lookup yields CDR1 MNHEY and CDR2 SVGAGI. The CDR3 protein is CASTQTVTETQYF. Here the CDR3 DNA reads TGTGCCAGCACCCAGACGGTCACGGAGACCCAGTACTTC.

This sequence joins TRBV6-5 and TRBJ2-7; 7 bases fit TRBD2. CDR3 length: 13 amino acids. V trimming: 8 bases; J trimming: 3 bases; junction bases outside the gene matches: 7. CDR1 and CDR2 (germline): MNHEY, SVGAGI. In DNA form, the CDR3 reads TGTGCCAGCGGGGACTACCCCTTCTACGAGCAGTACGTC. Its protein product is CASGDYPFYEQYV.

This clone is a singleton in its sample. The rearrangement links TRBV12-5 to TRBJ2-3; D perhaps matches TRBD1 (6 bases). Germline CDR1 LGHNT, CDR2 FRNRAP. CDR3 length: 16 amino acids. Trimming removed 6 bases from V and 4 bases from J, with 20 bases in between. The CDR3 coding sequence is TGTGCTAGTGGGAAAGGCCGGGACACGGGCCCAGATACGCAGTATTTT. This gives the protein CASGKGRDTGPDTQYF.

This sequence joins TRBV30 and TRBJ1-2, with 7 bases matching TRBD1. The CDR3 has 14 residues. V was pared by 2 bases and J by 5 bases, with 8 bases of the junction left unmatched. CDR1 and CDR2 (germline): GTSNPN, SVGIG (reference sequence). In DNA, the CDR3 is TGTGCCTGGAGTCGACAGGGTAGGGGATATGGCTACACCTTC. Its protein product is CAWSRQGRGYGYTF.

This clone occurred once. The chain recombines TRBV6-2 or TRBV6-3 with TRBJ2-1, with 9 bases that match TRBD2. After removal of 7 bases from V and 0 bases from J, the junction contained 16 bases not matched to a gene. The length of the CDR3 is 19 residues. Germline assignment: CDR1 MNHEY and CDR2 SVGEGT. The CDR3 nucleotides are TGTGCCAGCACCCCCAGGGGGACTAGCAGTAGGAACTCCTACAATGAGCAGTTCTTC. Its protein product is CASTPRGTSSRNSYNEQFF.

The rearrangement uses TRBV5-4 and TRBJ2-3, with 14 bases aligning to TRBD2. V lost 4 bases, J lost 9 bases, and 10 bases stayed unmatched. The CDR3 extends over 16 amino acids. Germline V gene sequence: CDR1 SGHNT, CDR2 YYREEE (reference sequence). The CDR3: CASSPGTSGGVGTQYF. In DNA form, the CDR3 reads TGTGCCAGCAGCCCAGGGACTAGCGGGGGCGTAGGCACGCAGTATTTT.

This sequence joins TRBV6-5 and TRBJ1-2; TRBD1 matches at 11 bases. Germline lookup yields CDR1 MNHEY and CDR2 SVGAGI. The CDR3 length is 16 residues. Trimming took 0 bases from V and 4 from J; bases not matched to a gene: 4. This CDR3 is CASSYSRTGGFYGYTF. DNA for the CDR3: TGTGCCAGCAGTTACTCTAGGACAGGGGGCTTCTATGGCTACACCTTC.

The chain combines TRBV5-5 with TRBJ2-2; D perhaps matches TRBD1 (6 bases). V gave up 4 bases and J gave up 5 bases, with 15 bases separating them. This CDR3 has 15 amino acids. From germline, CDR1 is SGHKS and CDR2 YYEKEE (reference sequence). The CDR3 DNA sequence: TGTGCCAGCAGCCCCCTGGGGGCCGGGACCGGGGAGCTGTTTTTT. Its protein is CASSPLGAGTGELFF.

The CDR3 DNA is TGTGCCAGCAGTTTCTCGGGGCCGAACACCGGGGAGCTGTTTTTT. Translating gives CASSFSGPNTGELFF. V is TRBV28 and J is TRBJ2-2; TRBD1 or TRBD2 may be the D gene (5 bases each). Trimming pared 3 bases from V and 0 bases from J, leaving 8 bases between. The germline V gene encodes CDR1 MDHEN and CDR2 SYDVKM. The CDR3 is 15 residues long.

The chain recombines TRBV18 with TRBJ1-2, with a possible D match to TRBD1 (5 bases). The CDR3 is 14 amino acids. Germline CDR1 KGHSH, CDR2 LQKENI. With 2 bases removed from V and 7 bases from J, the gap between germline ends came to 14 bases. The CDR3 DNA reads as TGTGCCAGCTCACCAGTCCAGGGAGGTGGTGGCTACACCTTC. Translated, it gives CASSPVQGGGGYTF.